One and the same sample provided the 5 T cell receptor beta chains below, sequenced in a study of T-cell reconstitution after alpha-beta-depleted transplantation in children. Using unique molecular identifiers, the investigators prepared the TCRbeta library. TCRdb re-analysed the PCR reads in MiXCR, keeping a single row per CDR3 protein. The sample includes roughly 100,000 distinct CDR3 sequences, around 7.8% seen only once; the top ten take about 16%. Source: PBMCs, taken before TCRalphabeta/CD19-depleted stem cell transplant. Receptors were obtained from a boy aged 2 to 9 with acute lymphoblastic leukemia, due to receive a stem cell transplant.

The chain couples TRBV28 to TRBJ2-7; 10 bases are shared with TRBD1. The CDR3 has 18 residues. Germline loops: CDR1 MDHEN, CDR2 SYDVKM. Losses at the gene ends were 3 bases for V and 0 bases for J; bases not matched to a gene: 11. The CDR3 here is CASSFDRGRVAGSYEQYF. DNA for the CDR3: TGTGCCAGCAGTTTTGACAGGGGGCGCGTGGCGGGCTCCTACGAGCAGTACTTC.

The chain uses TRBV28 and TRBJ1-1; TRBD1 matches at 8 bases. Germline trimming cut 9 bases from V and 3 bases from J; bases unmatched to any gene: 6. There are 13 residues in the CDR3. Germline CDR1 reads MDHEN; CDR2 reads SYDVKM. The CDR3 region is CASGQGDDTEAFF. CDR3 in DNA: TGTGCCAGTGGACAGGGCGATGACACTGAAGCTTTCTTT. Looking up the rest from reference TRBV28 and TRBJ1-1 gives the full variable domain: DVKVTQSSRYLVKRTGEKVFLECVQDMDHENMFWYRQDPGLGLRLIYFSYDVKMKEKGDIPEGYSVSREKKERFSLILESASTNQTSMYLCASGQGDDTEAFFGQGTRLTVV.

This clonotype has at least ten counts. This chain links TRBV5-1 with TRBJ2-2; a weak D match, TRBD1 (7 bases). The V and J ends lost 1 base and 4 bases respectively, with 17 bases between them. The germline V gene has CDR1 SGHRS and CDR2 YFSETQ. The CDR3 loop spans 17 amino acids. The CDR3 sequence: CASSLSGGGGGTGELFF. In nucleotides, the CDR3 is TGCGCCAGCAGCTTGTCAGGAGGGGGCGGCGGCACCGGGGAGCTGTTTTTT.

This chain joins TRBV28 and TRBJ2-7; D gene uncertain. The CDR3 extends over 13 amino acids. Germline lookup yields CDR1 MDHEN and CDR2 SYDVKM. Between the trimmed V and J ends, which lost 4 bases and 3 bases, there was a span of 10 bases. CDR3 sequence reads: CASSSGLVYEQYF. The CDR3 DNA is TGTGCCAGCAGTTCGGGCCTCGTCTACGAGCAGTACTTC.

The chain has TRBV3-1 and TRBJ2-1; the D gene could be TRBD1 or TRBD2 (5 bases each). The CDR3 has 15 residues. Trimming cost V 2 bases and J 8 bases, with 16 bases left between them. Germline V CDR1 and CDR2: LGHDT, YNNKEL (reference sequence). CDR3 sequence: CASSQNGASFDEQFF. In nucleotides, the CDR3 is TGTGCCAGCAGCCAAAACGGGGCGTCCTTCGATGAGCAGTTCTTC.